Reported below is one T cell receptor (beta chain). The data stem from a study of shared clonotypes between healthy human individuals. Profiling relied on immunoSEQ multiplex PCR, and the TCRdb table lists in-frame clones only, not all of them. The sample yields about 2.2 million clones, 90% to 95% seen once. Trimming cost V 3 bases and J 8 bases, with 19 bases left between them. From germline, CDR1 is LNHNV and CDR2 YYDKDF (reference sequence). This CDR3 is 16 amino acids long. Terminally differentiated effector memory CD45RA+ cells were excluded from the naive CD8 cells, which were CD45RO-negative and positively selected for CCR7.

This TCR was recovered from a man between 18 and 29 years old in good health. Some clones in this sample may be carry-over from other donors' samples. Sequenced input: naive CD8+ T cells from PBMCs. V gene TRBV15 combines with J gene TRBJ1-4, with D perhaps TRBD1 (5 bases). CDR3 coding DNA: TGTGCCACCAGCAGTGGAGGACCGACAGCCAAGGAAAAACTGTTTTTT. This gives the protein CATSSGGPTAKEKLFF. Based on the CDR3 plus reference TRBV15 and TRBJ1-4, the full variable domain is DAMVIQNPRYQVTQFGKPVTLSCSQTLNHNVMYWYQQKSSQAPKLLFHYYDKDFNNEADTPDNFQSRRPNTSFCFLDIRSPGLGDTAMYLCATSSGGPTAKEKLFFGSGTQLSVL.